The 17 T cell receptor beta chains given below trace back to one sample, sequenced in a study of blood T cell repertoires in COVID-19. TCRdb's copy holds only in-frame clones and misses some; the assay was immunoSEQ multiplex PCR. The sample carries about 390,000 clones, 80% to 90% recorded once. Sequencing input: peripheral blood. These receptors all stem from a woman aged 55-75 years with COVID-19, enrolled during active disease.

The chain links TRBV27 to TRBJ2-1, with D perhaps matching TRBD1 (5 bases). The CDR3 consists of 15 residues. Trimming shortened V by 4 bases and J by 0 bases, and 10 bases separated the two germline ends. Germline CDR1 MNHEY, CDR2 SMNVEV (reference sequence). The CDR3 coding sequence is TGTGCCAGCAGTTACAGGCCGAGCTCCTACAATGAGCAGTTCTTC. Its protein is CASSYRPSSYNEQFF.

The chain employs TRBV4-1 and TRBJ1-2; D is perhaps TRBD1 (6 bases). The CDR3 contains 17 residues. Germline CDR1 MGHRA, CDR2 YSYEKL. V lost 2 bases, J lost 2 bases, and 18 bases lay in between. CDR3 sequence reads: CASSQPTTGHDNYGYTF. The CDR3 DNA is TGCGCCAGCAGCCAACCTACAACAGGGCACGACAACTATGGCTACACCTTC.

This chain links TRBV6-5 with TRBJ2-5, with TRBD2 matching 9 bases. The J segment lost 5 bases and the V segment lost 7 bases, leaving 11 bases of the junction unmatched. Germline V gene data show CDR1 as MNHEY and CDR2 as SVGAGI. CDR3 length: 15 amino acids. CDR3: CASNGRGGARETQYF. The CDR3 nucleotides are TGTGCCAGCAATGGACGCGGGGGGGCCCGCGAGACCCAGTACTTC.

The chain employs TRBV7-9 and TRBJ2-3, with TRBD1 as a possible D gene (6 bases). The CDR3 has 16 amino acids. Looked up from germline, CDR1 is SEHNR and CDR2 is FQNEAQ (reference sequence). Trimming shortened V by 5 bases and J by 7 bases, and 22 bases separated the two germline ends. The CDR3: CASSERQVREINTQYF. DNA of the CDR3: TGTGCCAGCAGCGAGAGACAGGTTCGTGAGATAAATACGCAGTATTTT.

The chain links TRBV5-1 to TRBJ1-2, with D maybe TRBD1 (6 bases). CDR3 length: 13 residues. Trimming shortened V by 0 bases and J by 6 bases, and 9 bases separated the two germline ends. From germline, CDR1 is SGHRS and CDR2 YFSETQ. CDR3 in amino acids: CASSLATGHGYTF. The CDR3 nucleotides are TGCGCCAGCAGCTTGGCCACAGGGCATGGCTACACCTTC.

The rearrangement uses TRBV13 and TRBJ1-3; D remains ambiguous. V lost 6 bases and J lost 0, with 12 bases in between. Germline V gene sequence: CDR1 PRHDT, CDR2 FYEKMQ (reference sequence). The CDR3 totals 15 residues. The DNA for the CDR3 is TGTGCCAGCAGATACTTTCCGCACTCTGGAAACACCATATATTTT. Its protein is CASRYFPHSGNTIYF.

The chain has TRBV5-4 and TRBJ2-5; 9 nucleotides agree with TRBD2. Looked up from germline, CDR1 is SGHNT and CDR2 is YYREEE (reference sequence). The CDR3 covers 16 residues. V gave up 0 bases and J gave up 4 bases; unmatched junction bases: 7. CDR3 amino acids: CASSLGWRGGRETQYF. CDR3 nucleotide sequence: TGTGCCAGCAGCTTGGGCTGGCGGGGGGGCCGAGAGACCCAGTACTTC.

V and J are TRBV27 and TRBJ2-2; the D is unclear. There are 15 residues in the CDR3. Germline CDR1 is MNHEY and CDR2 is SMNVEV (reference sequence). The germline V and J ends were trimmed by 2 bases and 2 bases, with 9 bases remaining between them. CDR3 region: CASSLRGVNTGELFF. The CDR3 nucleotides are TGTGCCAGCAGTTTAAGAGGCGTCAACACCGGGGAGCTGTTTTTT.

V and J are TRBV7-9 and TRBJ2-3, with 7 bases identical to TRBD2. CDR1 and CDR2 from the germline V gene are SEHNR and FQNEAQ (reference sequence). The CDR3 runs 18 residues. The V segment lost 4 bases and the J segment 2 bases; nucleotides outside the gene matches: 15. This chain's CDR3 is CASSSDPTSVGPTDTQYF. The CDR3 nucleotides are TGTGCCAGCAGCTCCGACCCCACTAGCGTCGGTCCCACAGATACGCAGTATTTT.

Details on this clone: Sequence at one end of the junction differs from germline and may be a read error. The identical CDR3 is also encoded by other nucleotide sequences in the sample. The V and J genes are TRBV6-6 and TRBJ1-1; maybe TRBD1 (6 bases). The CDR3 consists of 15 residues. Looked up from germline, CDR1 is MNHNY and CDR2 is SVGAGI (reference sequence). CDR3 bases: TGTGCCAGCAGTTACCCGGGACAACAGAACACTGAAGCTTTTTTT. Protein product: CASSYPGQQNTEAFF.

The V call is TRBV5-6, the J call TRBJ1-1; 7 nucleotides align to TRBD1. Germline CDR1 and CDR2: SGHDT and YYEEEE. The CDR3 totals 13 residues. The V gene end was trimmed by 4 bases and the J gene end by 5 bases; junction bases not matched to a gene: 5. CDR3 sequence reads: CASSPTGRTEAFF. CDR3 bases: TGTGCCAGCAGCCCGACAGGGCGTACTGAAGCTTTCTTT. Full variable domain (rest looked up from reference TRBV5-6 and TRBJ1-1): DAGVTQSPTHLIKTRGQQVTLRCSPKSGHDTVSWYQQALGQGPQFIFQYYEEEERQRGNFPDRFSGHQFPNYSSELNVNALLLGDSALYLCASSPTGRTEAFFGQGTRLTVV.

This clone is a singleton in its sample. This chain links TRBV30 with TRBJ2-7; 10 positions agree with TRBD1. The CDR3 sequence is 16 residues long. V shed 4 bases and J 2 bases; nucleotides not matched to a gene: 11. Germline CDR1 reads GTSNPN; CDR2 reads SVGIG (reference sequence). The CDR3 DNA reads as TGTGCCTGGAAGGACAAGCCGGGACAGGGGACCTACGAGCAGTACTTC. Its protein is CAWKDKPGQGTYEQYF.

This clone was seen repeatedly, ten times or more. The chain has TRBV2 and TRBJ2-3; 8 nucleotides agree with TRBD1. Per the germline V gene, CDR1 is SNHLY and CDR2 is FYNNEI. This CDR3 is 14 amino acids long. Germline trimming cut 3 bases from V and 6 bases from J; bases unmatched to any gene: 5. CDR3 region: CASSEAGGKDTQYF. The DNA of the CDR3 is TGTGCCAGCAGTGAGGCAGGGGGCAAGGATACGCAGTATTTT.

The chain couples TRBV28 to TRBJ1-1, with D maybe TRBD1 (5 bases). The length of the CDR3 is 14 residues. Looked up from germline, CDR1 is MDHEN and CDR2 is SYDVKM. The V end was cut by 5 bases, the J end by 14 bases, with 24 bases between. This CDR3 reads CASSSPSTGELSFF. CDR3 coding DNA: TGTGCCAGCAGTAGCCCTTCGACGGGGGAGTTGAGCTTCTTT.

The rearrangement joins TRBV3-1 (or the pseudogene TRBV3-2) to TRBJ1-2; no clear D. Trimming took 4 bases from V and 4 from J, leaving 10 bases between them. Germline values: CDR1 LGHDT, CDR2 YNNKEL (reference sequence). The CDR3 consists of 13 residues. The CDR3 region is CASSPAGGYGYTF. The CDR3 bases are TGTGCCAGCAGCCCTGCCGGCGGCTATGGCTACACCTTC.

This chain links TRBV5-1 with TRBJ2-2; 7 bases match TRBD1. Unmatched junction bases numbered 2, after V lost 0 bases and J lost 6 bases. The germline gives CDR1 SGHRS, CDR2 YFSETQ. The CDR3 extends over 14 amino acids. CDR3 coding DNA: TGCGCCAGCAGCTTGGGCGGACAGGCCGGGGAGCTGTTTTTT. Its protein product is CASSLGGQAGELFF.

V is TRBV7-3 and J is TRBJ2-3; 13 bases agree with TRBD2. The V gene end was trimmed by 6 bases and the J gene end by 6 bases; junction bases not matched to a gene: 9. CDR1 and CDR2 (germline): SGHTA, FQGTGA. The length of the CDR3 is 16 residues. CDR3: CASSRTGTSGVDTQYF. CDR3 nucleotides: TGTGCCAGCAGTCGAACCGGGACTAGCGGGGTTGATACGCAGTATTTT.